The source of this T cell receptor beta chain is a study of blood T cells in healthy people across ages. Germline CDR1 SGHRS, CDR2 YFSETQ. Trimming stripped 5 bases from V and 2 bases from J, with 12 bases between. CDR3 length equals 14 residues. Next came a second PCR, run for about 7 to 12 cycles, which used a sample-barcoded 5' primer along with a J-beta primer mix. Using its own MiXCR run on the 5' RACE reads, TCRdb lists one record per CDR3 protein. The data hold 700,000 to 900,000 distinct CDR3 sequences, with around a quarter observed a single time. The sample was also linked to a second study, of T cells of mothers and their children.

The TCR originated in a boy aged 5-17 years in good health. V gene TRBV5-1 combines with J gene TRBJ2-3, with TRBD2 as a possible D gene (6 bases). Specimen: blood. The CDR3 spells CASRPGLHTDTQYF. CDR3 DNA: TGCGCCAGCAGGCCGGGACTCCACACAGATACGCAGTATTTT.